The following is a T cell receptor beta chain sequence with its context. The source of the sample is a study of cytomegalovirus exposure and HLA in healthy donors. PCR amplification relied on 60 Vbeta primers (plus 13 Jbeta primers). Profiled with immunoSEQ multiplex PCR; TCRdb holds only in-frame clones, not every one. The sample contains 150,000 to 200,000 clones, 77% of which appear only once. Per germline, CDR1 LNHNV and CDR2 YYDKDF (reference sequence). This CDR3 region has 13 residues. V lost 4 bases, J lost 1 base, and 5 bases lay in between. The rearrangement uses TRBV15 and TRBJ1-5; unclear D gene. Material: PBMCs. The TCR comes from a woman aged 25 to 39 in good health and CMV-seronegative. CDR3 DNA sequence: TGTGCCACCAGCAAGGAGAGCAATCAGCCCCAGCATTTT. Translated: CATSKESNQPQHF.